The rows below give T cell receptor beta chains drawn from one sample of a study of T cell repertoires in aging, cancer and after chemotherapy. One entry per CDR3 protein, called by TCRdb with MiXCR from the multiplex PCR reads. The data show almost 3,000 distinct CDR3 sequences, roughly a quarter seen once. The sample comprised blood. The receptors shown here come from a human donor with a solid tumor. The CDR3 runs from the conserved cysteine through the conserved F or W. Fields, in order: clone size, V gene, CDR3 length, D gene, J gene, CDR3 DNA, CDR3 protein. A D gene is named only where the DNA matches it firmly. Clone size is given for some rows only: seen once, a few or many times, or a class if the clone is expanded.

>.|TRBV6-1|19|.|TRBJ1-4
TGTGCCAGCAGTGAAGATTCCCCTCTTCCCCGGAGGTCTAATGAAAAACTGTTTTTT
CASSEDSPLPRRSNEKLFF
>few|TRBV5-1|17|TRBD2|TRBJ2-1
TGCGCCAGCAGCGATCCGACTAGCGGGAGCTCCTACAATGAGCAGTTCTTC
CASSDPTSGSSYNEQFF
>.|TRBV9|13|.|TRBJ2-3
TGTGCCAGCAGCCCCGGGTCCACAGATACGCAGTATTTT
CASSPGSTDTQYF
>.|TRBV12-3/TRBV12-4|14|TRBD1|TRBJ1-1
TGTGCCAACAACTCACAGGGGGTGGGCACTGAAGCTTTCTTT
CANNSQGVGTEAFF
>few|TRBV6-1|16|TRBD2|TRBJ2-3
TGTGCCAGCAGGACGACTAGCGGGGGGATAACAGATACGCAGTATTTT
CASRTTSGGITDTQYF
>few|TRBV6-6|17|.|TRBJ1-6
TGTGCCAGCAGTTGGGCCGCGGACAGAGTGAAAAATTCACCCCTCCACTTT
CASSWAADRVKNSPLHF
>.|TRBV5-1|16|TRBD2|TRBJ2-5
TGCGCCAGCAGCACCTCGACTAGCAGCAACATCGAGACCCAGTACTTC
CASSTSTSSNIETQYF
>.|TRBV4-3|15|.|TRBJ1-5
TGCGCCAGCAGCCAAGATGGTGGGAGGGATCAGCCCCAGCATTTT
CASSQDGGRDQPQHF
>medium-sized|TRBV7-6|16|TRBD2|TRBJ2-1
TGTGCCAGCAGCTTAGCTCTAGCGTCGGGGGGCAATGAGCAGTTCTTC
CASSLALASGGNEQFF
>few|TRBV6-5|14|.|TRBJ2-3
TGTGCCAGCAGTGAATCTCTAGTAACAGATACGCAGTATTTT
CASSESLVTDTQYF
>.|TRBV20-1|12|.|TRBJ1-1
TGCAGTGCTACAGACAGGCCTTCTGAAGCTTTCTTT
CSATDRPSEAFF
>few|TRBV5-4|15|TRBD1|TRBJ2-3
TGTGCCAGCAGCTTGGCCGACAGGGGAGGTGGGACGCAGTATTTT
CASSLADRGGGTQYF
>.|TRBV6-4|15|.|TRBJ2-1
TGTGCCAGCAGTCTCTCGGGATACTCCTACAATGAGCAGTTCTTC
CASSLSGYSYNEQFF
>medium-sized|TRBV6-5|18|TRBD2|TRBJ2-3
TGTGCCAGCAGTTACGGGATAAGTAGCGGGGTTAGCACAGATACGCAGTATTTT
CASSYGISSGVSTDTQYF
>few|TRBV7-9|15|TRBD1|TRBJ1-2
TGTGCCAGCAGCTCCGGACAGGGCGGCACCTATGGCTACACCTTC
CASSSGQGGTYGYTF